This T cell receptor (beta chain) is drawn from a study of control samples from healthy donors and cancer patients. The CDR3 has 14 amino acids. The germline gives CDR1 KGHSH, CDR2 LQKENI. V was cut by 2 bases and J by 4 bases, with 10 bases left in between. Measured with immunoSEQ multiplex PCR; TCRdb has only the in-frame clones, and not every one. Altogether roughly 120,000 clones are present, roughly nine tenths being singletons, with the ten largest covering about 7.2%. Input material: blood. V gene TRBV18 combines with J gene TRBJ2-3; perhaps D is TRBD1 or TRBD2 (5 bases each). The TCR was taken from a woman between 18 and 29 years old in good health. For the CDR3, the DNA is TGTGCCAGCTCACCAAGGGACGGGGCAGATACGCAGTATTTT. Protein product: CASSPRDGADTQYF.